This entry lists 16 T cell receptor beta chains sequenced from one sample in a study of human T cells and chemical hapten exposure. TCRdb processed the RACE reads anew with MiXCR; each CDR3 protein has one entry. The profile shows around 380,000 distinct CDR3 sequences, about 4.8% of them singletons. Stated time point: patch test 1, 2 weeks after DPC sensitization. Treatment of the sample: therapeutic diphenylcyclopropenone sensitization with weekly scalp DPC. This material consisted of whole blood, taken in connection with sensitization to the hapten diphenylcyclopropenone (DPC). These receptors came from a woman aged 45-59 years with alopecia areata. Some clones in this sample may be carry-over from other donors' samples.

This clonotype appeared a few times. V and J are TRBV7-2 and TRBJ1-6, with 7 bases aligning to TRBD1. The germline gives CDR1 SGHTA, CDR2 FQGNSA. The CDR3 loop spans 16 amino acids. Trimming removed 1 base from V and 3 bases from J; junction bases left unmatched: 3. This CDR3 is CASSLEPGGYNSPLHF. The DNA for the CDR3 is TGTGCCAGCAGCTTAGAACCAGGGGGCTATAATTCACCCCTCCACTTT. The entire variable domain, with the rest obtained from reference TRBV7-2 and TRBJ1-6, is as follows: GAGVSQSPSNKVTEKGKDVELRCDPISGHTALYWYRQSLGQGLEFLIYFQGNSAPDKSGLPSDRFSAERTGGSVSTLTIQRTQQEDSAVYLCASSLEPGGYNSPLHFGNGTRLTVT.

This clonotype appeared many times. The chain links TRBV20-1 to TRBJ2-7, with 7 bases that match TRBD1. With V trimmed by 3 bases and J by 6 bases, 11 bases remained unmatched. Germline CDR1 is DFQATT and CDR2 is SNEGSKA (reference sequence). The CDR3 has 14 residues. In DNA form, the CDR3 reads TGCAGTGCTAGCTTAGGGCAGGGGGTTTTCGAGCAGTACTTC. Translating gives CSASLGQGVFEQYF.

This clonotype has ten or more counts. V usage is TRBV28 and J usage is TRBJ1-1; D is undetermined. Germline values: CDR1 MDHEN, CDR2 SYDVKM. The V gene lost 4 bases and the J gene lost 0 bases, with 15 bases spanning the gap. CDR3 length: 16 amino acids. The CDR3: CASSSDRTDMNTEAFF. The CDR3 DNA sequence: TGTGCCAGCAGTTCCGACCGGACGGATATGAACACTGAAGCTTTCTTT.

This clonotype has at least ten counts. This chain uses TRBV5-3 with TRBJ2-4, with a possible D match to TRBD1 (6 bases). TRBV5-3 is placed among ORFs of uncertain function. Between the trimmed V and J ends, which lost 4 bases and 12 bases, there was a span of 17 bases. This CDR3 is built from 13 residues. The CDR3 is CARSPGTRNCQYF. CDR3 bases: TGTGCCAGAAGCCCTGGGACACGAAACTGTCAGTACTTC.

This clonotype was seen a few times. V usage is TRBV29-1 and J usage is TRBJ1-1, with unresolved D. CDR1 and CDR2 (germline): SQVTM, ANQGSEA. This CDR3 is built from 13 residues. The V gene lost 7 bases and the J gene lost 2 bases, with 14 bases spanning the gap. For the CDR3, the DNA is TGCAGCGCTCAGTTAAAGATCAACACTGAAGCTTTCTTT. It is translated as CSAQLKINTEAFF.

This chain links TRBV27 with TRBJ2-1, with 9 bases aligning to TRBD2. CDR3 size: 14 residues. V lost 4 bases and J lost 5; bases outside the gene matches: 3. The germline gives CDR1 MNHEY, CDR2 SMNVEV (reference sequence). DNA for the CDR3: TGTGCCAGCAGTTGGCTAGCGGGGCACAATGAGCAGTTCTTC. Translating gives CASSWLAGHNEQFF.

This clonotype was detected ten times or more. The chain joins TRBV3-1 to TRBJ2-2, with a possible D match to TRBD1 (5 bases). The CDR3 is made up of 14 amino acids. Germline V gene sequence: CDR1 LGHDT, CDR2 YNNKEL (reference sequence). The V gene lost 7 bases and the J gene lost 5 bases, with 14 bases spanning the gap. CDR3 protein: CASKPGRATGELFF. CDR3 DNA: TGTGCCAGCAAACCCGGCAGGGCGACCGGGGAGCTGTTTTTT.

CDR3 nucleotides: TGTGCCAGCAGTTCCCGGACAGGGAGGATGGAAGCTTTCTTT. It translates to CASSSRTGRMEAFF. The V call is TRBV6-5, the J call TRBJ1-1; 8 bases align to TRBD1. Germline V gives CDR1 MNHEY, CDR2 SVGAGI. The CDR3 contains 14 residues. Trimming at V came to 4 bases and at J to 8 bases, leaving 9 bases not matched to a gene.

This clonotype was recorded a few times. The V call is TRBV2, the J call TRBJ1-5; 9 positions match TRBD1. Trimming took 5 bases from V and 4 from J; bases not matched to a gene: 12. This CDR3 region has 17 residues. Germline loops: CDR1 SNHLY, CDR2 FYNNEI. CDR3 DNA sequence: TGTGCCAGCAGTTCCCGGGACAGGGTAGTTTGGAATCAGCCCCAGCATTTT. Translated: CASSSRDRVVWNQPQHF.

V gene TRBV7-2 combines with J gene TRBJ2-3; 16 nucleotides agree with TRBD2. CDR1 and CDR2 from the germline V gene are SGHTA and FQGNSA. J was trimmed by 5 bases and V by 5 bases; bases with no gene match: 13. The CDR3 length is 19 residues. For the CDR3, the DNA is TGTGCCAGCAGCACGGGACTAGCGGGGGGGCGCTGGAGGGGAGATACGCAGTATTTT. Protein: CASSTGLAGGRWRGDTQYF.

The table lists this clonotype with a few counts. The rearrangement uses TRBV7-9 and TRBJ2-1, with TRBD1 matching over 9 bases. V lost 10 bases, J lost 2 bases, and 6 bases stayed unmatched. Per germline, CDR1 SEHNR and CDR2 FQNEAQ (reference sequence). The CDR3 loop spans 14 amino acids. The CDR3 nucleotides read TGTGCCACTAATACAGGGGGCCCCTACAATGAGCAGTTCTTC. Translated, it gives CATNTGGPYNEQFF.

This clonotype was seen at least ten times. In nucleotides, the CDR3 is TGCAGTGCTAGGGATGGAGTTCGTCCAGACGGCTACACCTTC. It encodes CSARDGVRPDGYTF. This chain links TRBV20-1 with TRBJ1-2, with D uncertain. Germline V gene sequence: CDR1 DFQATT, CDR2 SNEGSKA (reference sequence). Trimming removed 3 bases from V and 8 bases from J, with 19 bases in between. The length of the CDR3 is 14 residues.

A few counts support this clonotype. CDR3 sequence: CASNSVGTNTGELFF. The CDR3, as DNA: TGTGCCAGCAACTCCGTTGGGACGAACACCGGGGAGCTGTTTTTT. The chain carries TRBV6-5 and TRBJ2-2; D ambiguous. Germline assignment: CDR1 MNHEY and CDR2 SVGAGI. The germline V and J ends were trimmed by 7 bases and 0 bases, with 12 bases remaining between them. The CDR3 sequence is 15 residues long.

This clonotype was detected ten times or more. The CDR3 loop is CSVSWTLKTYEQYF. CDR3 DNA: TGCAGCGTTTCGTGGACACTCAAAACCTACGAGCAGTACTTC. This chain uses TRBV29-1 with TRBJ2-7; D may be TRBD1 (5 bases). Per germline, CDR1 SQVTM and CDR2 ANQGSEA. The CDR3 is made up of 14 amino acids. Deletions cut 5 bases from V and 2 bases from J, with 16 bases between.

The sample holds many counts of this clonotype. The genes are TRBV5-1 and TRBJ1-6; possibly TRBD1 for D (6 bases). CDR1 SGHRS and CDR2 YFSETQ come from the germline V gene. The V and J ends lost 4 bases and 10 bases respectively, with 12 bases between them. The CDR3 consists of 13 residues. This chain's CDR3 is CASSVVGGSPLHF. CDR3 DNA sequence: TGCGCCAGCAGCGTGGTCGGGGGCTCACCCCTCCACTTT.

This clonotype turned up a few times. The chain combines TRBV20-1 with TRBJ1-5, with TRBD1 identical over 8 bases. With V trimmed by 2 bases and J by 2 bases, 14 bases remained unmatched. This CDR3 has 18 residues. Germline V gene lookup returns CDR1 DFQATT and CDR2 SNEGSKA (reference sequence). The CDR3 region has the DNA TGCAGTGCTAGATCTTGGATTCTGGACAGGGCCGGCAATCAGCCCCAGCATTTT. Protein: CSARSWILDRAGNQPQHF.